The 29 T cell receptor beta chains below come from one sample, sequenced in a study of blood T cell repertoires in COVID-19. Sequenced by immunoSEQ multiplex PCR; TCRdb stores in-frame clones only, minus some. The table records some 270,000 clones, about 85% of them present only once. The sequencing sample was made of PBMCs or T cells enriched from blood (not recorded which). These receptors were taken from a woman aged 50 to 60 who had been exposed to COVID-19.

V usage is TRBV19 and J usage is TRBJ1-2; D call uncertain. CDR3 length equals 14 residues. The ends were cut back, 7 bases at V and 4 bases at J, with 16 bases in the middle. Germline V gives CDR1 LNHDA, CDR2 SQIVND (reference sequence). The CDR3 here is CASIDSYRFYGYTF. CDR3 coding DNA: TGTGCCAGTATCGACTCGTATCGATTCTATGGCTACACCTTC.

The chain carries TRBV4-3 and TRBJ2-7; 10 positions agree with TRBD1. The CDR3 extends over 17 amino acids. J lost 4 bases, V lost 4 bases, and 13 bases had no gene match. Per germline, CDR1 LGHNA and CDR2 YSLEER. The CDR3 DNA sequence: TGCGCCAGCAGCCGAGGTGCAGCGGGACAGGGGCTATACGAGCAGTACTTC. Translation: CASSRGAAGQGLYEQYF.

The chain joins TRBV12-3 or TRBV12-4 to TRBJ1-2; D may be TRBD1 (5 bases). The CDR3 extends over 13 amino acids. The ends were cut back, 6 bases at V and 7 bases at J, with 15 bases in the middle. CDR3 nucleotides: TGTGCCAGCAGGTCGGGCCAAAGGGGTGGCTACACCTTC. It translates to CASRSGQRGGYTF.

CDR3 bases: TGTGCCAGCAGTCTAGGGACTAGCGGTCACAATGAGCAGTTCTTC. Its protein is CASSLGTSGHNEQFF. V gene TRBV27 combines with J gene TRBJ2-1, with 11 bases aligning to TRBD2. Germline CDR1 MNHEY, CDR2 SMNVEV (reference sequence). This CDR3 spans 15 amino acids. V lost 5 bases and J lost 5; bases outside the gene matches: 5.

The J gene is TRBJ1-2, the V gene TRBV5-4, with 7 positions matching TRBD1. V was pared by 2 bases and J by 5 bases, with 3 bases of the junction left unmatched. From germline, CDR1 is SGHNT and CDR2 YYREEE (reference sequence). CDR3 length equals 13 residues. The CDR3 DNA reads TGTGCCAGCAGCTTTCAGGGGGAGTATGGCTACACCTTC. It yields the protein CASSFQGEYGYTF.

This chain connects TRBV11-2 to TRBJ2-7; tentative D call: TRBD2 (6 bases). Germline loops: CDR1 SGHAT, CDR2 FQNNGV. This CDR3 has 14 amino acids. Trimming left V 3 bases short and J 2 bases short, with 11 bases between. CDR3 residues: CASSLGGAPYEQYF. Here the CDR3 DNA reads TGTGCCAGCAGCTTGGGCGGGGCGCCCTACGAGCAGTACTTC.

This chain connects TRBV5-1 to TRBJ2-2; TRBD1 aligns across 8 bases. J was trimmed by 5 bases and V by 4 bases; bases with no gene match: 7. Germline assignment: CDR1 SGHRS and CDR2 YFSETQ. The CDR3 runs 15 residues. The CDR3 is CASSEQGGRTGELFF. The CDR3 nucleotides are TGCGCCAGCAGCGAACAGGGGGGAAGGACCGGGGAGCTGTTTTTT.

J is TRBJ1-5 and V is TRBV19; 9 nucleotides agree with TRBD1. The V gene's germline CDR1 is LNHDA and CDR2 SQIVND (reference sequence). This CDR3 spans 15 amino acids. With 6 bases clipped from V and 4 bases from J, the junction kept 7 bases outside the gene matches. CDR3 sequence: CASSQGQGLNQPQHF. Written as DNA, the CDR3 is TGTGCCAGTAGCCAGGGACAGGGCTTAAATCAGCCCCAGCATTTT.

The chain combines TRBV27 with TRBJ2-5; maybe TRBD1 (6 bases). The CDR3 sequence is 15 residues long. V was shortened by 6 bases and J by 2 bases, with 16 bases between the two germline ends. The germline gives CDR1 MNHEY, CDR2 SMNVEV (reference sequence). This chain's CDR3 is CASRRPGQTQETQYF. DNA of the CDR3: TGTGCCAGCAGACGCCCCGGACAGACGCAAGAGACCCAGTACTTC.

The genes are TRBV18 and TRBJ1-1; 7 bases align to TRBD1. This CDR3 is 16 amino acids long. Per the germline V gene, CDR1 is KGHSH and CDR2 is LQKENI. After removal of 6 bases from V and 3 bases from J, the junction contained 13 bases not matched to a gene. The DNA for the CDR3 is TGTGCCAGCTCCCTTCGACAGGGCCCCCTCCACACTGAAGCTTTCTTT. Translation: CASSLRQGPLHTEAFF.

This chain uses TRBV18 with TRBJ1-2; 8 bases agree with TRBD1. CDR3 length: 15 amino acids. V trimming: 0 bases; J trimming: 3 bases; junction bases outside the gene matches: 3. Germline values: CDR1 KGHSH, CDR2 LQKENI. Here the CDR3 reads CASSPPVTGDYGYTF. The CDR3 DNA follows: TGTGCCAGCTCACCACCGGTGACAGGGGACTATGGCTACACCTTC. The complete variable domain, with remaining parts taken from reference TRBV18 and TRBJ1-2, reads NAGVMQNPRHLVRRRGQEARLRCSPMKGHSHVYWYRQLPEEGLKFMVYLQKENIIDESGMPKERFSAEFPKEGPSILRIQQVVRGDSAAYFCASSPPVTGDYGYTFGSGTRLTVV.

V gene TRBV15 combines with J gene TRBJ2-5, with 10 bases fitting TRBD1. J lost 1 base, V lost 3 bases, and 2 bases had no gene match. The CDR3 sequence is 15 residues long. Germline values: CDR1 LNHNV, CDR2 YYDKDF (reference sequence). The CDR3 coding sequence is TGTGCCACCAGCAGGACAGGGGGCCGCCAAGAGACCCAGTACTTC. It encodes CATSRTGGRQETQYF.

The CDR3 region has the DNA TGTGCCAGCAGCTCCTCAGGGGATCGCGGTAGCAATCAGCCCCAGCATTTT. Translated, it gives CASSSSGDRGSNQPQHF. This sequence joins TRBV5-6 and TRBJ1-5; tentative D call: TRBD1 (6 bases). Germline V CDR1 and CDR2: SGHDT, YYEEEE. V was trimmed by 3 bases and J by 0 bases, leaving 16 bases between them. The length of the CDR3 is 17 residues.

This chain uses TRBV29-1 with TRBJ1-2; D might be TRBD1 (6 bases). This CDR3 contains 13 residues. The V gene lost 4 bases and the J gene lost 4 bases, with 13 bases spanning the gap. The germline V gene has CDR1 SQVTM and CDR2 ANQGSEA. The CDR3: CSVVPGEGYGYTF. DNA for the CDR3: TGCAGCGTTGTCCCAGGGGAGGGCTATGGCTACACCTTC.

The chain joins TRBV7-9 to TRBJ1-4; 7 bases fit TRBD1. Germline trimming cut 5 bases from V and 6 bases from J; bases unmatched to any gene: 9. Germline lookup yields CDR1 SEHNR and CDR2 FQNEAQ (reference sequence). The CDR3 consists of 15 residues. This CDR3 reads CASSPYRGGDEKLFF. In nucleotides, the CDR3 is TGTGCCAGCAGCCCATACAGGGGAGGCGATGAAAAACTGTTTTTT. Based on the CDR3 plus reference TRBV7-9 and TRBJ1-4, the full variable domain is DTGVSQNPRHKITKRGQNVTFRCDPISEHNRLYWYRQTLGQGPEFLTYFQNEAQLEKSRLLSDRFSAERPKGSFSTLEIQRTEQGDSAMYLCASSPYRGGDEKLFFGSGTQLSVL.

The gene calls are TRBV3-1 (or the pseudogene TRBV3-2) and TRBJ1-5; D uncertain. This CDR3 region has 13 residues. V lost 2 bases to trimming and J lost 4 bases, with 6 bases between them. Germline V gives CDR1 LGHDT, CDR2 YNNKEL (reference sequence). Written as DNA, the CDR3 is TGTGCCAGCAGCCAACGAGGGAATCAGCCCCAGCATTTT. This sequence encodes CASSQRGNQPQHF.

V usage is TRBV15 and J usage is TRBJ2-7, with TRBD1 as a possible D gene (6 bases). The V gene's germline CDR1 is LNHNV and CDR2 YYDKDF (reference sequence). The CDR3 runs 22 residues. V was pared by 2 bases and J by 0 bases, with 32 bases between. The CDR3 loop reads CATSRLFGISRIRDKSSYEQYF. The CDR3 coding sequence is TGTGCCACCAGCAGATTGTTTGGAATTTCTCGAATCCGGGACAAAAGCTCCTACGAGCAGTACTTC.

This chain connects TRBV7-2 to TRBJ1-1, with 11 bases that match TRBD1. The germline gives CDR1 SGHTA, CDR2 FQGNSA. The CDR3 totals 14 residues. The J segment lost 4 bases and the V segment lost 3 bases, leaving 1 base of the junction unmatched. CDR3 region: CASSFGTGGTEAFF. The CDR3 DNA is TGTGCCAGCAGCTTTGGGACAGGGGGCACTGAAGCTTTCTTT.

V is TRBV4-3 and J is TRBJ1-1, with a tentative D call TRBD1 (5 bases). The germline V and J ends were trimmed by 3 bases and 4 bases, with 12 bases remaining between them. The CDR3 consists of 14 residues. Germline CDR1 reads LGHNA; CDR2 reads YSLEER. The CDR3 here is CASSQADSSTEAFF. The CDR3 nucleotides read TGCGCCAGCAGCCAGGCAGACAGCAGCACTGAAGCTTTCTTT.

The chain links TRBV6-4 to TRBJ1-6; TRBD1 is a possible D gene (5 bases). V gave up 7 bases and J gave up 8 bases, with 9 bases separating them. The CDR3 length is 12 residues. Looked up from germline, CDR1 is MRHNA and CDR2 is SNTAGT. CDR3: CASIDSYSPLHF. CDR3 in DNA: TGTGCCAGCATAGACAGTTATTCACCCCTCCACTTT.

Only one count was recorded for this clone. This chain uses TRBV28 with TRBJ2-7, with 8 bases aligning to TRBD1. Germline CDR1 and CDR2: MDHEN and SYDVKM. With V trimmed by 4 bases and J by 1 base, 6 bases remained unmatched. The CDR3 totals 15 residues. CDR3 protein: CASSSPWTGSYEQYF. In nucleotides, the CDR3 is TGTGCCAGCAGTTCCCCCTGGACAGGGTCCTACGAGCAGTACTTC.

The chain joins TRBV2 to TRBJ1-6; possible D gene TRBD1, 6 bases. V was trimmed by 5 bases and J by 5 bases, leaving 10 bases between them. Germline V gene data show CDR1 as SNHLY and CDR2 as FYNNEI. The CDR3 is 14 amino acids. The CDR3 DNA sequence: TGTGCCAGCAGTCTAACAGGGAATAATTCACCCCTCCACTTT. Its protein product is CASSLTGNNSPLHF.

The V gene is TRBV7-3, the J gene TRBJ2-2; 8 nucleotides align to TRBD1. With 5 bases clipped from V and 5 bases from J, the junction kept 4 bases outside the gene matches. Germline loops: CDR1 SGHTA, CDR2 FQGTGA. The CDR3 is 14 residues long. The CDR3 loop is CASSPQGATGELFF. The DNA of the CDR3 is TGTGCCAGCAGCCCCCAGGGGGCTACCGGGGAGCTGTTTTTT.

CDR3 sequence (DNA): TGTGCCAGCAACCCGGGACAGGGAAGAGGGGGCTACACCTTC. Amino acid sequence: CASNPGQGRGGYTF. The V and J genes are TRBV6-5 and TRBJ1-2; 9 bases are a match to TRBD1. V gave up 7 bases and J gave up 8 bases; unmatched junction bases: 11. The germline gives CDR1 MNHEY, CDR2 SVGAGI. The CDR3 has 14 residues.

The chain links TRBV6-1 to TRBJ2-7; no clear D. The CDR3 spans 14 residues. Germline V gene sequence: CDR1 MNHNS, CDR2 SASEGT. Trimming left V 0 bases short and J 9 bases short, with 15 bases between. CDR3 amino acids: CASSEALMLTGQYF. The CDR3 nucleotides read TGTGCCAGCAGTGAAGCCCTTATGCTTACGGGGCAGTACTTC.

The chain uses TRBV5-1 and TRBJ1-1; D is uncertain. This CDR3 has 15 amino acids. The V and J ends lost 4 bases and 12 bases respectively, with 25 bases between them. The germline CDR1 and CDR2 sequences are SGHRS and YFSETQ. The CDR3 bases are TGCGCCAGCAGCGCCCTCAACCGGGATCCAGAAGGGTCTTTCTTT. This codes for CASSALNRDPEGSFF.

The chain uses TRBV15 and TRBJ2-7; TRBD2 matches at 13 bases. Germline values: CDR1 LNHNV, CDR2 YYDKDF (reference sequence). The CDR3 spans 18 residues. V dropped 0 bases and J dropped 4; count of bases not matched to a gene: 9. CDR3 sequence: CATSRDVRLAGGKYEQYF. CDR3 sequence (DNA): TGTGCCACCAGCAGAGATGTTCGACTAGCGGGGGGCAAATACGAGCAGTACTTC.

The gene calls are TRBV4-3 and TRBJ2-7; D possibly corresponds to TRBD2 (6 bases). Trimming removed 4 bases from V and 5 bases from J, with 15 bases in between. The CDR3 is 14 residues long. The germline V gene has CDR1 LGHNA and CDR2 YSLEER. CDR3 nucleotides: TGCGCCAGCAGCCCCTCTGGGGAGGTGGACGAGCAGTACTTC. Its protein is CASSPSGEVDEQYF.

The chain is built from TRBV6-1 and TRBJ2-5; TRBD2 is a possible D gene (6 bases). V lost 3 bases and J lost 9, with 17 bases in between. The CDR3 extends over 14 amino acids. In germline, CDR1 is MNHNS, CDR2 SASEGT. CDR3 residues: CASSEGGGPPAQYF. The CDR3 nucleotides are TGTGCCAGCAGTGAGGGAGGCGGGCCCCCGGCCCAGTACTTC.